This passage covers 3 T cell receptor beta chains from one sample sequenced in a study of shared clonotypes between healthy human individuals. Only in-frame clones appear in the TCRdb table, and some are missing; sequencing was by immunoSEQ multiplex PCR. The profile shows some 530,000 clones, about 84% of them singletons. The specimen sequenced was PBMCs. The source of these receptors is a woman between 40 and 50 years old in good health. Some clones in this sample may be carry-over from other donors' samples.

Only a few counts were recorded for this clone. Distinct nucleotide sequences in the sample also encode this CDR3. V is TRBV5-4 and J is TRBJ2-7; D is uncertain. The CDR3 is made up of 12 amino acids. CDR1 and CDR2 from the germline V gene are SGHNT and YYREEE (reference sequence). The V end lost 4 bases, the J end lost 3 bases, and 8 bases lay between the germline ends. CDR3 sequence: CASSRDHYEQYF. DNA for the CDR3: TGTGCCAGCAGCAGAGATCACTACGAGCAGTACTTC. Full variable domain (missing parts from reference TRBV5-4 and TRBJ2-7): ETGVTQSPTHLIKTRGQQVTLRCSSQSGHNTVSWYQQALGQGPQFIFQYYREEENGRGNFPPRFSGLQFPNYSSELNVNALELDDSALYLCASSRDHYEQYFGPGTRLTVT.

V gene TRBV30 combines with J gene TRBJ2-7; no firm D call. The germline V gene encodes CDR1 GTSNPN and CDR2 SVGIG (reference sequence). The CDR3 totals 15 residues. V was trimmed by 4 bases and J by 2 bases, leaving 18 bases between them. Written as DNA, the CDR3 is TGTGCCTGGACCCCTGGCTCCACCCTGACCTACGAGCAGTACTTC. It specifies CAWTPGSTLTYEQYF.

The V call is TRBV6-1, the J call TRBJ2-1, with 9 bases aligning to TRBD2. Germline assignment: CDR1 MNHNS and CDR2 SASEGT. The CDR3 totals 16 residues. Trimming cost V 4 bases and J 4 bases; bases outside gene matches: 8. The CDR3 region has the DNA TGTGCCAGCAGTGGTCGAGCGGGAGGACTTTACAATGAGCAGTTCTTC. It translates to CASSGRAGGLYNEQFF.